These 14 T cell receptor beta chains were sequenced from one sample in a study of blood T cells in healthy people across ages. Next came a second PCR, run for roughly 6 to 11 cycles, which used a sample-barcoded 5' primer along with a J-beta primer mix. In TCRdb, the 5' RACE reads were re-called with MiXCR into one record per CDR3 protein. The sample has about 2 million distinct CDR3 sequences; around half are singletons. Input material: blood. These receptors originate from a woman aged 35 to 49 in good health.

The table lists this clonotype with a few counts. This chain connects TRBV7-2 to TRBJ2-3; D is ambiguous. V was cut by 0 bases and J by 1 base, with 20 bases left in between. The CDR3 has 19 amino acids. Germline V gives CDR1 SGHTA, CDR2 FQGNSA. CDR3 in amino acids: CASSLAPTDVRLRTDTQYF. The CDR3 DNA reads as TGTGCCAGCAGCTTAGCGCCTACCGACGTCCGATTACGCACAGATACGCAGTATTTT.

CDR3 coding DNA: TGCGCCAGCAGCACCCGCCCTCAGGGGGCGGGCGAGACCCAGTACTTC. This codes for CASSTRPQGAGETQYF. The chain uses TRBV5-1 and TRBJ2-5, with 8 bases aligning to TRBD1. Germline-derived CDR1 and CDR2 are SGHRS and YFSETQ. The CDR3 consists of 16 residues. Trimming took 4 bases from V and 5 from J; bases not matched to a gene: 13. Together with reference TRBV5-1 and TRBJ2-5, the CDR3 gives the full variable domain: KAGVTQTPRYLIKTRGQQVTLSCSPISGHRSVSWYQQTPGQGLQFLFEYFSETQRNKGNFPGRFSGRQFSNSRSEMNVSTLELGDSALYLCASSTRPQGAGETQYFGPGTRLLVL.

This clonotype came up a few times. V usage is TRBV20-1 and J usage is TRBJ2-3; 8 nucleotides line up with TRBD2. With 4 bases clipped from V and 3 bases from J, the junction kept 9 bases outside the gene matches. Germline loops: CDR1 DFQATT, CDR2 SNEGSKA (reference sequence). CDR3 size: 15 residues. The CDR3: CSATGLATATDTQYF. The CDR3 DNA follows: TGCAGTGCTACCGGACTAGCTACCGCGACAGATACGCAGTATTTT.

The rearrangement joins TRBV18 to TRBJ2-5; a possible D gene is TRBD2 (5 bases). Germline CDR1 reads KGHSH; CDR2 reads LQKENI. Trimming took off 2 bases at V and 3 bases at J, with 10 bases between the two ends. The CDR3 runs to 14 residues. The CDR3 loop is CASSPWAAEETQYF. The CDR3 DNA follows: TGTGCCAGCTCACCATGGGCAGCGGAAGAGACCCAGTACTTC.

The rearrangement joins TRBV28 to TRBJ1-2, with no clear D. V was trimmed by 4 bases and J by 10 bases, leaving 16 bases between them. This CDR3 comprises 13 residues. Per germline, CDR1 MDHEN and CDR2 SYDVKM. The CDR3 sequence is CASSSIPSTIYTF. In DNA, the CDR3 is TGTGCCAGCAGTTCAATCCCCTCGACAATCTACACCTTC.

In this sample, this clonotype turned up a few times. V is TRBV12-3 or TRBV12-4 and J is TRBJ2-5; 7 bases agree with TRBD2. V lost 8 bases, J lost 5 bases, and 17 bases stayed unmatched. This CDR3 region has 16 residues. The CDR3 DNA follows: TGTGCCAGCTCCCAAAGGGGCGGGGGTGGTGTTGAGACCCAGTACTTC. Protein sequence: CASSQRGGGGVETQYF.

The chain links TRBV7-2 to TRBJ2-1, with a possible D match to TRBD1 (6 bases). CDR1 and CDR2 from the germline V gene are SGHTA and FQGNSA. V lost 5 bases and J 15 bases, leaving 20 bases between the germline ends. The CDR3 sequence is 13 residues long. The CDR3 spells CASSPLGTLSPFF. The DNA of the CDR3 is TGTGCCAGCAGCCCTTTGGGGACACTATCCCCGTTCTTC.

The V and J genes are TRBV6-5 and TRBJ2-5; the D gene is possibly TRBD2 (6 bases). The end of the DNA aligns better with TRBJ2-7, so the J call may be wrong. The CDR3 has 14 amino acids. CDR1 is MNHEY, CDR2 SVGAGI, per germline. The chain's CDR3 is CASSYSGGVNEQYF. The DNA of the CDR3 is TGTGCCAGCAGTTATAGTGGAGGGGTGAACGAGCAGTACTTC.

This chain joins TRBV24-1 and TRBJ2-1; D is tentatively TRBD1 or TRBD2 (6 bases each). CDR1 and CDR2 (germline): KGHDR, SFDVKD. The V and J ends lost 6 bases and 10 bases respectively, with 15 bases between them. The CDR3 contains 13 residues. The chain's CDR3 is CATSTPGAGEQFF. In nucleotides, the CDR3 is TGTGCCACCAGTACTCCGGGGGCTGGGGAGCAGTTCTTC.

The J gene is TRBJ1-2, the V gene TRBV25-1; 7 nucleotides match TRBD1. This CDR3 is built from 12 residues. CDR1 is MGHDK and CDR2 is SYGVNS in the germline V gene. The J segment lost 8 bases and the V segment lost 8 bases, leaving 8 bases of the junction unmatched. CDR3 bases: TGTGCCAGCTCCATACAGGGGTGGGGCTACACCTTC. It specifies CASSIQGWGYTF.

This chain uses TRBV20-1 with TRBJ2-1, with D possibly called TRBD1 or TRBD2 (5 bases each). This CDR3 is built from 15 residues. Germline CDR1 DFQATT, CDR2 SNEGSKA (reference sequence). Trimming took 4 bases from V and 4 from J, leaving 17 bases between them. The CDR3 DNA is TGCAGTGCTAAAACGGGACCTCAATCTTACAATGAGCAGTTCTTC. Its protein is CSAKTGPQSYNEQFF.

The chain recombines TRBV5-1 with TRBJ2-7; TRBD2 might be the D (6 bases). Trimming shortened V by 2 bases and J by 2 bases, and 14 bases separated the two germline ends. Germline CDR1 SGHRS, CDR2 YFSETQ. The CDR3 sequence is 15 residues long. CDR3 bases: TGCGCCAGCAGCTTCCGGGGTAGCGGCCCCTACGAGCAGTACTTC. Its protein is CASSFRGSGPYEQYF.

This clonotype was detected a few times. J is TRBJ2-1 and V is TRBV7-2, with D hard to call. The length of the CDR3 is 17 residues. V was pared by 0 bases and J by 0 bases, with 12 bases between. Germline V gene lookup returns CDR1 SGHTA and CDR2 FQGNSA. DNA for the CDR3: TGTGCCAGCAGCTTAGCCTTCAGTGGTAGCTCCTACAATGAGCAGTTCTTC. The encoded protein is CASSLAFSGSSYNEQFF. Full variable domain (outside the CDR3, taken from reference TRBV7-2 and TRBJ2-1): GAGVSQSPSNKVTEKGKDVELRCDPISGHTALYWYRQSLGQGLEFLIYFQGNSAPDKSGLPSDRFSAERTGGSVSTLTIQRTQQEDSAVYLCASSLAFSGSSYNEQFFGPGTRLTVL.

The rearrangement joins TRBV4-1 to TRBJ2-4; 8 bases align to TRBD2. The assigned J gene may be wrong: the sequence end matches TRBJ2-5 better. Germline CDR1 and CDR2: MGHRA and YSYEKL. The CDR3 totals 16 residues. CDR3 nucleotide sequence: TGCGCCAGCAGCCAAGAACTAGCGGCCCCCCAAGAGACCCAGTACTTC. Translated: CASSQELAAPQETQYF.